Below, 29 T cell receptor beta chains from the same sample are listed, as sequenced in a study of blood T cell repertoires in COVID-19. Here immunoSEQ multiplex PCR was the method, and the copy in TCRdb shows in-frame clones only, minus some. Of about 87,000 clones listed, around 81% are singletons. Sequencing was carried out using peripheral blood. These receptors came from an older woman with acute or convalescent COVID-19.

This clone was seen a single time. V and J are TRBV19 and TRBJ1-1; D is perhaps TRBD1 (5 bases). The V end was cut by 6 bases, the J end by 3 bases, with 14 bases between. The CDR3 covers 14 residues. From germline, CDR1 is LNHDA and CDR2 SQIVND (reference sequence). CDR3 DNA sequence: TGTGCCAGTAGGGATTTGACAGCGTACACTGAAGCTTTCTTT. Translating gives CASRDLTAYTEAFF.

The chain combines TRBV11-3 with TRBJ1-2; D unclear. The length of the CDR3 is 13 residues. The ends were cut back, 1 base at V and 8 bases at J, with 11 bases in the middle. Germline V CDR1 and CDR2: SGHNT, YENEEA. CDR3 protein: CASSLGGEKGYTF. The CDR3 DNA is TGTGCCAGCAGCTTAGGTGGGGAGAAAGGCTACACCTTC. The full variable domain, with the rest looked up from reference TRBV11-3 and TRBJ1-2, is EAGVVQSPRYKIIEKKQPVAFWCNPISGHNTLYWYLQNLGQGPELLIRYENEEAVDDSQLPKDRFSAERLKGVDSTLKIQPAELGDSAVYLCASSLGGEKGYTFGSGTRLTVV.

The rearrangement links TRBV7-9 to TRBJ2-3; 11 nucleotides line up with TRBD2. Germline V gene sequence: CDR1 SEHNR, CDR2 FQNEAQ (reference sequence). V lost 1 base and J lost 6; bases outside the gene matches: 9. This CDR3 has 17 amino acids. This chain's CDR3 is CASSLVPTSGVLDTQYF. The CDR3 DNA reads TGTGCCAGCAGCTTAGTCCCGACTAGCGGGGTCCTTGATACGCAGTATTTT.

This chain connects TRBV3-1 (or the pseudogene TRBV3-2) to TRBJ2-1, with 15 bases fitting TRBD2. Germline loops: CDR1 LGHDT, CDR2 YNNKEL (reference sequence). V lost 4 bases, J lost 2 bases, and 6 bases stayed unmatched. CDR3 length: 18 residues. The CDR3 loop reads CASSPRGLAGGTYNEQFF. CDR3 bases: TGTGCCAGCAGCCCAAGGGGACTAGCGGGGGGAACCTACAATGAGCAGTTCTTC.

The J gene is TRBJ1-1, the V gene TRBV5-1; 8 positions match TRBD1. Germline values: CDR1 SGHRS, CDR2 YFSETQ. The V gene end was trimmed by 3 bases and the J gene end by 3 bases; junction bases not matched to a gene: 4. This CDR3 comprises 14 residues. DNA of the CDR3: TGCGCCAGCAGCTCAGGGGGCGCGGACACTGAAGCTTTCTTT. Amino acids: CASSSGGADTEAFF.

The rearrangement links TRBV10-2 to TRBJ2-5; TRBD1 might be the D (5 bases). The CDR3 contains 13 residues. V lost 4 bases, J lost 2 bases, and 8 bases lay in between. Germline assignment: CDR1 WSHSY and CDR2 SAAADI. The CDR3 coding sequence is TGCGCCAGCAGTGGGGGCAGTCAAGAGACCCAGTACTTC. Its translation: CASSGGSQETQYF.

The V gene is TRBV30, the J gene TRBJ2-1; TRBD1 aligns across 7 bases. Trimming cost V 3 bases and J 2 bases; bases outside gene matches: 7. This CDR3 spans 15 amino acids. Germline V gene data show CDR1 as GTSNPN and CDR2 as SVGIG (reference sequence). CDR3: CAWSLGQIAYNEQFF. CDR3 DNA: TGTGCCTGGAGCCTGGGACAGATAGCCTACAATGAGCAGTTCTTC.

The chain joins TRBV5-1 to TRBJ2-3, with D perhaps TRBD1 (5 bases). Germline CDR1 is SGHRS and CDR2 is YFSETQ. CDR3 length: 14 residues. Trimming stripped 4 bases from V and 2 bases from J, with 11 bases between. CDR3 protein: CASSPMDITDTQYF. The CDR3 nucleotides are TGCGCCAGCAGCCCGATGGACATCACAGATACGCAGTATTTT.

The chain links TRBV5-1 to TRBJ2-5; TRBD1 matches at 11 bases. Per the germline V gene, CDR1 is SGHRS and CDR2 is YFSETQ. The CDR3 length is 15 residues. V was clipped by 2 bases and J by 4 bases; unmatched bases: 4. CDR3 DNA sequence: TGCGCCAGCAGCTTCCTCGGGACAGGGGGAGAGACCCAGTACTTC. It yields the protein CASSFLGTGGETQYF.

V gene TRBV5-1 combines with J gene TRBJ1-4; D is unresolved. Germline CDR1 and CDR2: SGHRS and YFSETQ. The CDR3 totals 15 residues. V was clipped by 0 bases and J by 4 bases, with 10 bases between them. CDR3 DNA sequence: TGCGCCAGCAGCTTGGGAGACACGGATAATGAAAAACTGTTTTTT. Translated, it gives CASSLGDTDNEKLFF.

V usage is TRBV5-4 and J usage is TRBJ2-7; D is unresolved. Per the germline V gene, CDR1 is SGHNT and CDR2 is YYREEE (reference sequence). The V end lost 3 bases, the J end lost 1 base, and 2 bases lay between the germline ends. The CDR3 sequence is 11 residues long. The chain's CDR3 is CASSSSYEQYF. In DNA form, the CDR3 reads TGTGCCAGCAGCTCGTCCTACGAGCAGTACTTC.

V and J are TRBV29-1 and TRBJ2-1; a weak D match, TRBD1 (6 bases). Germline V gene sequence: CDR1 SQVTM, CDR2 ANQGSEA. The V end lost 4 bases, the J end lost 9 bases, and 10 bases lay between the germline ends. The CDR3 totals 11 residues. This CDR3 reads CSVVTGVEQFF. DNA for the CDR3: TGCAGCGTTGTGACAGGAGTTGAGCAGTTCTTC.

The chain combines TRBV4-1 with TRBJ2-7; 8 bases map to TRBD2. The CDR3 sequence is 16 residues long. Germline-derived CDR1 and CDR2 are MGHRA and YSYEKL. The junction had 10 bases not matched to a gene; V was cut back by 4 bases and J by 2 bases. The CDR3 DNA follows: TGCGCCAGCAGCCCGACCTTAGCGGGGCGTGCCTACGAGCAGTACTTC. Protein sequence: CASSPTLAGRAYEQYF.

V is TRBV28 and J is TRBJ1-5; D is unresolved. The CDR3 is made up of 15 amino acids. With 5 bases removed from V and 4 bases from J, the gap between germline ends came to 15 bases. Germline V gene sequence: CDR1 MDHEN, CDR2 SYDVKM. Here the CDR3 reads CASSPTHGKNQPQHF. DNA for the CDR3: TGTGCCAGCAGTCCTACTCACGGGAAGAATCAGCCCCAGCATTTT. The entire variable domain, with the rest obtained from reference TRBV28 and TRBJ1-5, is as follows: DVKVTQSSRYLVKRTGEKVFLECVQDMDHENMFWYRQDPGLGLRLIYFSYDVKMKEKGDIPEGYSVSREKKERFSLILESASTNQTSMYLCASSPTHGKNQPQHFGDGTRLSIL.

V is TRBV6-1 and J is TRBJ1-4; D is unresolved. Trimming took off 0 bases at V and 6 bases at J, with 5 bases between the two ends. CDR1 and CDR2 from the germline V gene are MNHNS and SASEGT. This CDR3 region has 13 residues. The chain's CDR3 is CASSEAGDEKLFF. The CDR3 DNA sequence: TGTGCCAGCAGTGAAGCGGGAGATGAAAAACTGTTTTTT.

About this clone itself: This same CDR3 is encoded by further DNA sequences in the sample. The V and J genes are TRBV27 and TRBJ1-6, with TRBD1 matching 7 bases. The V and J ends lost 5 bases and 7 bases, in that order; junction bases with no gene match: 5. CDR1 is MNHEY, CDR2 SMNVEV, per germline (reference sequence). The CDR3 has 14 amino acids. The CDR3 DNA sequence: TGTGCCAGCAGTCTGACAGGGAACAATTCACCCCTCCACTTT. It encodes CASSLTGNNSPLHF.

The rearrangement joins TRBV7-2 to TRBJ1-3; D possibly corresponds to TRBD1 (5 bases). CDR1 SGHTA and CDR2 FQGNSA come from the germline V gene. Trimming cost V 5 bases and J 8 bases, with 19 bases left between them. This CDR3 region has 15 residues. The CDR3 coding sequence is TGTGCCAGCAGCCCAGGGTTGGTCTCAGTGGACACCATATATTTT. It is translated as CASSPGLVSVDTIYF.

The chain has TRBV6-6 and TRBJ2-1; D is unclear. The CDR3 extends over 16 amino acids. The V end was cut by 0 bases, the J end by 7 bases, with 16 bases between. Germline CDR1 MNHNY, CDR2 SVGAGI (reference sequence). CDR3 in amino acids: CASSYSQVRGSNEQFF. As DNA, the CDR3 is TGTGCCAGCAGTTACTCGCAAGTGAGAGGATCGAATGAGCAGTTCTTC.

This chain links TRBV19 with TRBJ2-1; 10 bases line up with TRBD1. The CDR3 has 13 amino acids. V was pared by 11 bases and J by 12 bases, with 13 bases of the junction left unmatched. Germline V gene sequence: CDR1 LNHDA, CDR2 SQIVND (reference sequence). The CDR3 sequence: CAGPRDRGGTQFF. Written as DNA, the CDR3 is TGTGCCGGGCCCCGGGACAGGGGAGGTACGCAGTTCTTC.

The chain couples TRBV27 to TRBJ1-1, with 10 bases lining up with TRBD1. After removal of 6 bases from V and 7 bases from J, the junction contained 5 bases not matched to a gene. The CDR3 totals 13 residues. CDR1 is MNHEY, CDR2 SMNVEV, per germline (reference sequence). This CDR3 reads CASSYRDRGEAFF. The CDR3 DNA is TGTGCCAGCAGCTACAGGGACAGGGGTGAAGCTTTCTTT.

The chain combines TRBV10-2 with TRBJ2-1, with 11 bases lining up with TRBD2. The CDR3 totals 15 residues. The germline V gene has CDR1 WSHSY and CDR2 SAAADI. J lost 7 bases, V lost 6 bases, and 8 bases had no gene match. In nucleotides, the CDR3 is TGCGCCAGCAGCGAACTAGCGGGGGTTGGGAATGAGCAGTTCTTC. It specifies CASSELAGVGNEQFF.

The chain has TRBV4-1 and TRBJ1-2; TRBD1 aligns across 7 bases. V shed 2 bases and J 8 bases; nucleotides not matched to a gene: 8. CDR3 size: 14 residues. Per the germline V gene, CDR1 is MGHRA and CDR2 is YSYEKL. The CDR3 here is CASSQQTGFLGYTF. The CDR3 DNA is TGCGCCAGCAGCCAACAGACAGGGTTCTTAGGCTACACCTTC.

The gene calls are TRBV5-1 and TRBJ1-2, with 7 bases matching TRBD1. The length of the CDR3 is 15 residues. J was trimmed by 8 bases and V by 5 bases; bases with no gene match: 15. Per the germline V gene, CDR1 is SGHRS and CDR2 is YFSETQ. In DNA form, the CDR3 reads TGCGCCAGCAGTAGACAGGGAATGGTGGACGAAGGCTACACCTTC. Encoded protein: CASSRQGMVDEGYTF. The full variable domain, in which reference TRBV5-1 and TRBJ1-2 provide the parts outside the CDR3, is KAGVTQTPRYLIKTRGQQVTLSCSPISGHRSVSWYQQTPGQGLQFLFEYFSETQRNKGNFPGRFSGRQFSNSRSEMNVSTLELGDSALYLCASSRQGMVDEGYTFGSGTRLTVV.

J is TRBJ1-5 and V is TRBV5-1; no clear D. Trimming stripped 4 bases from V and 6 bases from J, with 11 bases between. CDR1 SGHRS and CDR2 YFSETQ come from the germline V gene. CDR3 size: 13 residues. The CDR3 loop is CASSDSGGQPQHF. DNA for the CDR3: TGCGCCAGCAGCGATTCGGGAGGTCAGCCCCAGCATTTT. The complete variable domain, with remaining parts taken from reference TRBV5-1 and TRBJ1-5, reads KAGVTQTPRYLIKTRGQQVTLSCSPISGHRSVSWYQQTPGQGLQFLFEYFSETQRNKGNFPGRFSGRQFSNSRSEMNVSTLELGDSALYLCASSDSGGQPQHFGDGTRLSIL.

The chain employs TRBV4-1 and TRBJ1-1, with D possibly TRBD1 on 5 matching bases. The CDR3 sequence is 15 residues long. CDR1 and CDR2 (germline): MGHRA, YSYEKL. The V and J ends lost 1 base and 3 bases respectively, with 12 bases between them. In nucleotides, the CDR3 is TGCGCCAGCAGCCAAGTGGGGCGCGTCTACACTGAAGCTTTCTTT. Translated: CASSQVGRVYTEAFF.

The chain couples TRBV5-1 to TRBJ1-5; D is unresolved. Per germline, CDR1 SGHRS and CDR2 YFSETQ. CDR3 length: 15 residues. Trimming left V 0 bases short and J 7 bases short, with 14 bases between. The CDR3 nucleotides are TGCGCCAGCAGCTTGGCCGCGGGGTTGGGGCAGCCCCAGCATTTT. Its translation is CASSLAAGLGQPQHF.

There are a few counts of this clone. The chain carries TRBV5-1 and TRBJ2-7; D gene uncertain. The V gene lost 0 bases and the J gene lost 7 bases, with 14 bases spanning the gap. Germline CDR1 is SGHRS and CDR2 is YFSETQ. There are 14 residues in the CDR3. This CDR3 is CASSLEDPRVEQYF. The CDR3 DNA follows: TGCGCCAGCAGCTTGGAAGATCCACGGGTTGAGCAGTACTTC.

This rearrangement joins TRBV18 to TRBJ1-2; D might be TRBD1 (5 bases). The CDR3 runs 14 residues. Germline CDR1 is KGHSH and CDR2 is LQKENI. The V end lost 3 bases, the J end lost 6 bases, and 14 bases lay between the germline ends. CDR3 sequence reads: CASSPQGFRNGYTF. CDR3 DNA: TGTGCCAGCTCACCCCAGGGTTTTAGGAATGGCTACACCTTC.

This clone was seen only once. The chain uses TRBV6-5 and TRBJ2-3, with TRBD2 matching over 9 bases. The germline gives CDR1 MNHEY, CDR2 SVGAGI. CDR3 size: 15 residues. The V and J ends lost 7 bases and 4 bases, in that order; junction bases with no gene match: 9. The CDR3 reads CASIALGLAADTQYF. In nucleotides, the CDR3 is TGTGCCAGCATTGCGTTGGGACTAGCTGCAGATACGCAGTATTTT.